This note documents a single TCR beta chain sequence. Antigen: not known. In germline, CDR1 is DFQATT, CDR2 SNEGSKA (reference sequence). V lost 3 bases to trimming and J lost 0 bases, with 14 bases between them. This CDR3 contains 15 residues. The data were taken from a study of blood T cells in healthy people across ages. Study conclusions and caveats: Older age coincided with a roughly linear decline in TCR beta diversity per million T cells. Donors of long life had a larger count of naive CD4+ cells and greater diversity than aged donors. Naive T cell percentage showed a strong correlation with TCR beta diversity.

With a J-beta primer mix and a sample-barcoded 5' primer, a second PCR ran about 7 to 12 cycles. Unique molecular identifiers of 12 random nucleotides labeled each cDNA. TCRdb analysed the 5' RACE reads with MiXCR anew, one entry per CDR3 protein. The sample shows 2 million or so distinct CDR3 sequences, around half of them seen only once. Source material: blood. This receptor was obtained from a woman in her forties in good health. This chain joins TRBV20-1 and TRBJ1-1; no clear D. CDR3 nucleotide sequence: TGCAGTGCTAGCAACCCCACTGGAATGAACACTGAAGCTTTCTTT. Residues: CSASNPTGMNTEAFF.